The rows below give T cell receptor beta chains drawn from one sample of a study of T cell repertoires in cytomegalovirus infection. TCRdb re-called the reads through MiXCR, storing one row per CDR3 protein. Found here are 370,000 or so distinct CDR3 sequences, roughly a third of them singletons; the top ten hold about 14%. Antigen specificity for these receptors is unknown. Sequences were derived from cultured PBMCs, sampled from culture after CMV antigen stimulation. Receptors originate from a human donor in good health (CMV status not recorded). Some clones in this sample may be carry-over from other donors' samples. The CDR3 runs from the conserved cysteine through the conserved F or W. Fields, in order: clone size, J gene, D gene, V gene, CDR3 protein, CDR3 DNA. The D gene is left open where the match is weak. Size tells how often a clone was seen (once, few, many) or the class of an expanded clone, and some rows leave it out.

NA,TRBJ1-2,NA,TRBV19,CASSILQTSYGYTF,TGTGCCAGTAGTATTCTGCAGACTTCCTATGGCTACACCTTC
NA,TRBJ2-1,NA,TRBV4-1,CASSQEIYGSLEQFF,TGCGCCAGCAGCCAAGAAATCTATGGTTCGCTTGAGCAGTTCTTC
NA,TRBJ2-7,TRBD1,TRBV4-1,CASSQEAEDRGRHEQYF,TGCGCCAGCAGCCAAGAAGCAGAGGACAGGGGGCGCCACGAGCAGTACTTC
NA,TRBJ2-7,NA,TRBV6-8,CASSYSRTQHYEQYF,TGTGCCAGCAGTTACTCGCGGACCCAACACTACGAGCAGTACTTC
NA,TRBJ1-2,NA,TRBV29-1,CSVEWATGPQSAGYTF,TGCAGCGTTGAGTGGGCGACAGGTCCACAATCAGCTGGCTACACCTTC
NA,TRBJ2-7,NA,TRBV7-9,CASSLMGQLPYEQYF,TGTGCCAGCAGCTTAATGGGCCAATTGCCCTACGAGCAGTACTTC
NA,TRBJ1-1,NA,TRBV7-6,CASSFGVIGDTEAFF,TGTGCCAGCAGCTTTGGGGTAATAGGCGACACTGAAGCTTTCTTT
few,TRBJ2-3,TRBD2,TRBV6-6,CASSKTSGVGVSTDTQYF,TGTGCCAGCAGTAAGACTAGCGGGGTGGGGGTTAGCACAGATACGCAGTATTTT
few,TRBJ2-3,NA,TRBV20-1,CSARDKKLLLTDTQYF,TGCAGTGCTAGAGATAAGAAACTCCTACTCACAGATACGCAGTATTTT
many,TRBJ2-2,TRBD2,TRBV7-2,CASSLNGLAFTGELFF,TGTGCCAGCAGCTTAAACGGACTAGCGTTTACCGGGGAGCTGTTTTTT
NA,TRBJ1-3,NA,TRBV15,CATRTASSGNTIYF,TGTGCCACCAGGACGGCTTCCTCTGGAAACACCATATATTTT
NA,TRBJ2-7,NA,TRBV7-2,CASSRPGPDNEQYF,TGTGCCAGCAGCCGGCCGGGTCCGGACAACGAGCAGTACTTC
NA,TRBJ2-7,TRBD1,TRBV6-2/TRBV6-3,CASSPGQGRAHEQYF,TGTGCCAGCAGTCCGGGACAGGGAAGGGCCCACGAGCAGTACTTC
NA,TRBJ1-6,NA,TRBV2,CASSEAQGPPLHF,TGTGCCAGCAGTGAAGCGCAGGGCCCCCCCCTCCACTTT
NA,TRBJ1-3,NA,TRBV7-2,CASGSFQGSGNTIYF,TGTGCCAGCGGCTCGTTCCAGGGGTCTGGAAACACCATATATTTT
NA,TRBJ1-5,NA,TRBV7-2,CASSLWSGAGNQPQHF,TGTGCCAGCAGCCTTTGGTCAGGGGCGGGCAATCAGCCCCAGCATTTT
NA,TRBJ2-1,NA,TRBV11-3,CASSLGTTDYNEQFF,TGTGCCAGCAGCTTAGGGACTACCGATTACAATGAGCAGTTCTTC
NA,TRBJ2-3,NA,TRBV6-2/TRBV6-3,CASSDTAHTQYF,TGTGCCAGCAGTGACACAGCTCATACGCAGTATTTT
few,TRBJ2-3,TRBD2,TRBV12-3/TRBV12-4,CASSPGTSGSDPTDTQYF,TGTGCCAGCAGTCCAGGGACTAGCGGGTCTGACCCCACAGATACGCAGTATTTT
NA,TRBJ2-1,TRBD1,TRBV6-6,CASSPGEATGSDEQFF,TGTGCCAGCAGTCCCGGGGAAGCGACAGGGTCCGATGAGCAGTTCTTC
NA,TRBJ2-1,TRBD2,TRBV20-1,CSARDIGSGRGSYNEQFF,TGCAGTGCTAGAGATATCGGTAGCGGGAGGGGGTCCTACAATGAGCAGTTCTTC
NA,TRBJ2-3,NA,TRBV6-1,CASRTGTSTDTQYF,TGTGCCAGCAGAACCGGGACTTCCACAGATACGCAGTATTTT
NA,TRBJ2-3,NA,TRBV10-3,CATRGGENVRDTQYF,TGTGCCACCCGCGGAGGGGAGAACGTGAGGGATACGCAGTATTTT
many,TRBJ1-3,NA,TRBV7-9,CASGPRGEAGNTIYF,TGTGCCAGCGGACCTCGTGGAGAGGCTGGAAACACCATATATTTT
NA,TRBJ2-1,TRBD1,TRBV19,CASSIGDRESYNEQFF,TGTGCCAGTAGTATAGGGGACAGGGAATCCTACAATGAGCAGTTCTTC
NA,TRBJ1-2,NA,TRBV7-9,CASSSYTVEENYGYTF,TGTGCCAGCAGCTCGTATACGGTCGAGGAAAACTATGGCTACACCTTC
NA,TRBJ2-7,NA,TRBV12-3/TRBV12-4,CASSPSTYEQYF,TGTGCCAGCAGTCCATCAACCTACGAGCAGTACTTC
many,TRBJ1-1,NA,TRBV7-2,CASSPGRGLNTEAFF,TGTGCCAGCAGCCCGGGGAGGGGTCTGAACACTGAAGCTTTCTTT
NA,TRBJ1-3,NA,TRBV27,CASISHGNTIYF,TGTGCCAGCATTTCTCATGGAAACACCATATATTTT
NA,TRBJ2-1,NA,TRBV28,CASKVGWDINEQFF,TGTGCCAGCAAGGTCGGGTGGGATATCAATGAGCAGTTCTTC
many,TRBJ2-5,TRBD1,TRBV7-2,CASSSTGTAWETQYF,TGTGCCAGCAGCAGCACCGGGACAGCATGGGAGACCCAGTACTTC
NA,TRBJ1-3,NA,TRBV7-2,CASSEDRTGNTIYF,TGTGCCAGCAGCGAGGACAGAACTGGAAACACCATATATTTT
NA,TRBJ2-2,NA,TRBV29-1,CSVVPGLNTGELFF,TGCAGCGTTGTTCCAGGGCTGAACACCGGGGAGCTGTTTTTT
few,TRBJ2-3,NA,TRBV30,CAWNSGGAPSDTQYF,TGTGCCTGGAACAGTGGGGGAGCCCCCTCAGATACGCAGTATTTT
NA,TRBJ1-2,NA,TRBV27,CASSLSIGTYYGYTF,TGTGCCAGCAGTTTATCAATAGGGACCTACTATGGCTACACCTTC
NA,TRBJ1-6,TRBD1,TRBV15,CATSLGQGNSPLHF,TGTGCCACCAGCCTGGGACAGGGCAATTCACCCCTCCACTTT
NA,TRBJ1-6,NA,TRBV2,CASKNRTPGSSYNSPLHF,TGTGCCAGCAAAAACAGGACACCGGGGAGCTCCTATAATTCACCCCTCCACTTT
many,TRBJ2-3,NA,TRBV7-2,CASSLMPSVGSTDTQYF,TGTGCCAGCAGCTTGATGCCTAGCGTCGGGAGCACAGATACGCAGTATTTT
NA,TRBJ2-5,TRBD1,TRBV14,CASSQVRGPETQYF,TGTGCCAGCAGCCAAGTGAGGGGGCCGGAGACCCAGTACTTC
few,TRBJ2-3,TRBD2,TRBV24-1,CATSDGTSEREDTQYF,TGTGCCACCAGTGATGGGACTAGCGAAAGAGAAGATACGCAGTATTTT
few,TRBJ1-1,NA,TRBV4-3,CASSPDSWNTEAFF,TGCGCCAGCAGCCCGGACAGTTGGAACACTGAAGCTTTCTTT
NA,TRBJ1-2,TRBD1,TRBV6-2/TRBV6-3,CASSPNRQGHGYTF,TGTGCCAGCAGTCCGAATCGACAGGGCCATGGCTACACCTTC
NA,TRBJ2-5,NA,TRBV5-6,CASSFTSRQETQYF,TGTGCCAGCAGCTTTACCTCCCGACAAGAGACCCAGTACTTC
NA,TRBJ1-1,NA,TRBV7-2,CASSPGTLSTEAFF,TGTGCCAGCAGTCCCGGGACGCTGAGCACTGAAGCTTTCTTT
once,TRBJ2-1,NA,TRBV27,CASSPPASPHNEQFF,TGTGCCAGCAGTCCTCCCGCTAGCCCGCACAATGAGCAGTTCTTC
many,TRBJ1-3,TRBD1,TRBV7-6,CASSPRQGVSGNTIYF,TGTGCCAGCAGCCCCAGACAGGGGGTCTCTGGAAACACCATATATTTT
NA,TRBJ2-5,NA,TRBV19,CASSRWGETQYF,TGTGCCAGTAGTAGGTGGGGGGAGACCCAGTACTTC
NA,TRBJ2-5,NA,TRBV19,CASSITSQETQYF,TGTGCCAGTAGTATTACGAGCCAAGAGACCCAGTACTTC
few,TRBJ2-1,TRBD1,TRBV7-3,CASSLSGTGPDNEQFF,TGTGCCAGCAGCTTAAGCGGGACAGGGCCTGACAATGAGCAGTTCTTC
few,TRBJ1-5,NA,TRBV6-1,CASSPTFGNQPQHF,TGTGCCAGCAGCCCCACCTTTGGGAATCAGCCCCAGCATTTT
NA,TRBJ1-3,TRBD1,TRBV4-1,CASSQDIEHRGSGNTIYF,TGCGCCAGCAGCCAAGATATCGAACACAGGGGATCTGGAAACACCATATATTTT
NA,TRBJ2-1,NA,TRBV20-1,CSARADPVLAQFF,TGCAGTGCTAGAGCGGATCCGGTACTAGCACAGTTCTTC
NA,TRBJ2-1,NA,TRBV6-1,CASTLVDEQFF,TGTGCCAGCACCCTTGTCGATGAGCAGTTCTTC
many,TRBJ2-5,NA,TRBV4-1,CASVTRQETQYF,TGCGCCAGTGTGACGAGACAAGAGACCCAGTACTTC
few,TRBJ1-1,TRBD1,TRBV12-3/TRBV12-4,CASTPGGRGPEAFF,TGTGCCAGCACCCCAGGGGGCAGAGGGCCTGAAGCTTTCTTT